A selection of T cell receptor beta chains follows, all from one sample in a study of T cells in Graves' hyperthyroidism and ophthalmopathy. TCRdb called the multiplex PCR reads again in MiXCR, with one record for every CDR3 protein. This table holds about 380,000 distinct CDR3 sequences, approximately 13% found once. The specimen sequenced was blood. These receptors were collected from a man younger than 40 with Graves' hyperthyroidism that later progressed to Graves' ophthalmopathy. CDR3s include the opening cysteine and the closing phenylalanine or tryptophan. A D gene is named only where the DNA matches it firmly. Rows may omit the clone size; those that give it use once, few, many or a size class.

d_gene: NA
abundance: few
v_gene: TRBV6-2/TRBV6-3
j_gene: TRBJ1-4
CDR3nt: TGTGCCAGCAGTTTACCGGGACAACGGGAAAAACTGTTTTTT
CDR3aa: CASSLPGQREKLFF

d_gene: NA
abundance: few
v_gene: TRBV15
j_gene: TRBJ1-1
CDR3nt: TGTGCCACCAGCAGAGATTGGGGGAGGACTGAAGCTTTCTTT
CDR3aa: CATSRDWGRTEAFF

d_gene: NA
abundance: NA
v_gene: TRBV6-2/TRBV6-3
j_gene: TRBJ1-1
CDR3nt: TGTGCCAGCAGTGTGGGAGGGATGAACACTGAAGCTTTCTTT
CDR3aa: CASSVGGMNTEAFF

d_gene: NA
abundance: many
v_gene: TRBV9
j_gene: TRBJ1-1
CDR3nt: TGTGCCAGCAGCGTAGCCCCACAGGGTCGGAGCACTGAAGCTTTCTTT
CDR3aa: CASSVAPQGRSTEAFF

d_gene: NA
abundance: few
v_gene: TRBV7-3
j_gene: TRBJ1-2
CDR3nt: TGTGCCAGCAGCCCTCGGGGGGAGCGTGGCTACACCTTC
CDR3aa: CASSPRGERGYTF

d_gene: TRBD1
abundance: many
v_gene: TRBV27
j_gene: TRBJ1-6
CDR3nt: TGTGCCAGCACCCGGGGACAGGGCTATAATTCACCCCTCCACTTT
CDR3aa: CASTRGQGYNSPLHF

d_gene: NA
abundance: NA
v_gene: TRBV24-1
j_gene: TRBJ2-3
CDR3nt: TGTGCCACCAGTGATCCCGGGGGGCCCGCTACAGATACGCAGTATTTT
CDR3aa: CATSDPGGPATDTQYF

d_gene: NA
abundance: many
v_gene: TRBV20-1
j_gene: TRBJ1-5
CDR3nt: TGCAGTGCTAGGATAACGGGGGGATACAATCAGCCCCAGCATTTT
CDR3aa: CSARITGGYNQPQHF

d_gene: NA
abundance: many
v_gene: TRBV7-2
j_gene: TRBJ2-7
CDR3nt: TGTGCCAGCAGCTTGGGGTTCGGGACCTACGAGCAGTACTTC
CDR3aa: CASSLGFGTYEQYF

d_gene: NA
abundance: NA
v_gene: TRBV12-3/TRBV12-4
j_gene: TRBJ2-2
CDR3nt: TGTGCCAGCAGTTTAGGGCAGGGGCGGGCCGGGGAGCTGTTTTTT
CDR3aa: CASSLGQGRAGELFF

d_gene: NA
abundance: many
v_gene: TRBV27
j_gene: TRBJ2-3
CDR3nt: TGTGCCAGCAGTTTAGGTCTAGATGCAGATACGCAGTATTTT
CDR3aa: CASSLGLDADTQYF

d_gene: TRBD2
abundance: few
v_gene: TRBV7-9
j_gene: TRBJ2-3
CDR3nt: TGTGCCAGCAGCCGGGGGGGGCCCTCTAGCACAGATACGCAGTATTTT
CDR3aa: CASSRGGPSSTDTQYF

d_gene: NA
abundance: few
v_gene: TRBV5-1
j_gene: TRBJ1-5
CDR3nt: TGCGCCAGCAGCTTGGGGCGGGCGGGTCAGCCCCAGCATTTT
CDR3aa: CASSLGRAGQPQHF

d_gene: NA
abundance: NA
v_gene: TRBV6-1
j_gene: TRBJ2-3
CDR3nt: TGTGCCAGCGAGACAGGCGGGTCGGGAGATACGCAGTATTTT
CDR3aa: CASETGGSGDTQYF

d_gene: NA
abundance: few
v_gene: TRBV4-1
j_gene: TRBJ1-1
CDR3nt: TGCGCCAGCAGCCACAACATGAACACTGAAGCTTTCTTT
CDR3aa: CASSHNMNTEAFF

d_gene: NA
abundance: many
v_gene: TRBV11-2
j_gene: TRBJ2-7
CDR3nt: TGTGCCAGCAGCCCCCAGGAGGCCCTCTACGAGCAGTACTTC
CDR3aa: CASSPQEALYEQYF

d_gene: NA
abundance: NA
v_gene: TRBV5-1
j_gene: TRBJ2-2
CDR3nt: TGCGCCAGCAGCGCCGGGATGAACACCGGGGAGCTGTTTTTT
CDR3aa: CASSAGMNTGELFF

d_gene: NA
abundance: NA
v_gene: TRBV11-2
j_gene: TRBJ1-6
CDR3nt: TGTGCCAGCAGCCATTTACAGGGTTGGGATTCACCCCTCCACTTT
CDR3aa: CASSHLQGWDSPLHF

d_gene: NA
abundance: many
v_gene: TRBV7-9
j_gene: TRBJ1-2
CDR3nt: TGTGCCAGCAGCACTACCGGACTTTTCTATGGCTACACCTTC
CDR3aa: CASSTTGLFYGYTF

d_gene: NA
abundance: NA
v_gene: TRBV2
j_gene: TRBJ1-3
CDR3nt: TGTGCCAGCAGTGGTCGGGCAGGAGTCTCTGGAAACACCATATATTTT
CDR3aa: CASSGRAGVSGNTIYF

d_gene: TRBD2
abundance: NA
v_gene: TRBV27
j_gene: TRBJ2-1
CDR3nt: TGTGCCACCTCTAGCGGGGGGATAGGTAATGAGCAGTTCTTC
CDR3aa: CATSSGGIGNEQFF

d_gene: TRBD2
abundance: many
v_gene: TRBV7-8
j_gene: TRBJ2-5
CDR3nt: TGTGCCAGCAGCTTAGAACTAGCGGGGGCTCAAGAGACCCAGTACTTC
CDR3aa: CASSLELAGAQETQYF

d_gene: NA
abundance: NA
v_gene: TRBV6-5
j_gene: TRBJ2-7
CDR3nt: TGCTCCAGCAGTTATTACAGGGAAGGCTACGAGCAGTACTTC
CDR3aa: CSSSYYREGYEQYF

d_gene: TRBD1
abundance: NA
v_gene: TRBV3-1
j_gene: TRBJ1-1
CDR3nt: TGTGCCAGCAGCCAAGGGACAGGGGGAATCTCTGAAGCTTTCTTT
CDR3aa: CASSQGTGGISEAFF

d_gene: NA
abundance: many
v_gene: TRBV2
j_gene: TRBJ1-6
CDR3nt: TGTGCCAGCGGACAAGCCACGAATTCACCCCTCCACTTT
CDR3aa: CASGQATNSPLHF

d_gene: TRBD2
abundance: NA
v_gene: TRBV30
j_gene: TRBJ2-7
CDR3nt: TGTGCCTGGAGTTTAGCGGGGATTTCCTACGAGCAGTACTTC
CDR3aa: CAWSLAGISYEQYF

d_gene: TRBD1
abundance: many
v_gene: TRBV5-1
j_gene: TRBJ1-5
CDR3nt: TGCGCCAGCAGCGCCGGACAGGGTCAGCCCCAGCATTTT
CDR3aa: CASSAGQGQPQHF

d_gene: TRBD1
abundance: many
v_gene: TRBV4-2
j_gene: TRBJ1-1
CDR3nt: TGTGCCAGCAGCCAAGCCGGGACAGAGGGGAACACTGAAGCTTTCTTT
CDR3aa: CASSQAGTEGNTEAFF

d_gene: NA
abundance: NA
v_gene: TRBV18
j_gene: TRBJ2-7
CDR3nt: TGTGCCAGCTCACCAAGGGGAAACCTATACGAGCAGTACTTC
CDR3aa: CASSPRGNLYEQYF